This TCR beta chain was retrieved from a study of beta chain features in type 1 diabetes (dated by TCRdb to the late 2010s). Study-wide context: No differences in mean age, gender distribution, total cell number or subset yield were found between patients and healthy donors. A total of around 110,000,000 sorted cells were examined across all samples, and a strong correlation was observed between cell number per subset and RNA yield. Whereas all 30 or so donors provided naive and central memory subsets, regulatory and stem cell-like memory subsets were isolated from just 8 patients and roughly 8 healthy donors. The study compared TCRB repertoires of sorted circulating CD4+ T cell subsets between recently diagnosed type 1 diabetes patients and matched healthy donors. General study outcomes and caveats: Naive, central memory and regulatory TCRB repertoires appeared more similar among patients than among healthy donors. At VDJ recombination sites, type 1 diabetes patients had fewer insertions and more deleted nucleotides, which implies abnormalities in thymic rearrangement. Because cDNA was sequenced instead of genomic DNA, activated cells with high expression could be over-represented, although the groups did not differ in activation or CD3 levels. PCR might favor shorter templates, but patient and control samples were amplified and corrected together, so any skew would affect both groups equally. A moderate but significant shortening of TCRB CDR3 length was observed in type 1 diabetes patients in all four CD4+ subsets. HLA sub-analyses involved small numbers of individuals, so any influence of HLA type on TCRB rearrangement remained unresolved.

The High Capacity cDNA Reverse Transcription Kit was used to reverse transcribe all of the isolated RNA, meaning that expressed TCRB transcripts were what got sequenced. Deep immunoSEQ sequencing was performed on naive, central memory and regulatory T cell samples, with an average of roughly 3.5 million total reads per sample. Sorted cells were lysed in RLT buffer and RNA was extracted with DNase-treated RNeasy Micro or Mini kits, depending on cell number. Each cell subset was processed separately to prevent cross-contamination, with patient and healthy donor samples processed together. TCRB sequences were amplified from cDNA with the immunoSEQ multiplex PCR, producing 87-bp fragments spanning the CDR3 region. Sequencing of the amplicons was performed on the Illumina HiSeq platform. Processing in the source paper ran as follows. Synthetic template baselines were used to correct PCR bias computationally, reads within Hamming distance 2 were collapsed, and singletons that could not be merged were discarded. Reads were aligned against IMGT so that V, D and J genes, CDR3 length and insertions or deletions at six rearrangement sites could be assigned. Within each subset, clonotype counts were normalized to sorted cell number, and only after that were true diversity and Gini coefficients computed with the tcR R package. The overlap coefficient, calculated on TCRB nucleotide sequences, was used to quantify repertoire sharing. As a proxy for the pre-selection repertoire, out-of-frame TCRB sequences from naive cells were analyzed. TCRdb obtained this table from immuneACCESS and retained in-frame rearrangements with V and J assigned. These tables miss some clones; where compared with another copy, unresolved V genes account for less than half of the shortfall, and the remainder is unexplained. The V and J calls and the clone size are those of that table, but D and trimming were determined from the DNA. The sample has some 270,000 clones on record, 14% of them singletons. The top ten clonotypes cover roughly 0.028% of the sample.

Compared with germline, V lacks 5 bases and J lacks 1 base; bases without a gene match: 4. The cysteine opens and the phenylalanine closes a CDR3 of 15 amino acids. Left in the record is the CDR3 DNA by itself, 45 bases read in frame from the first base. For CDR1 and CDR2, the germline V gene lists SNHLY and FYNNEI. In regard to this clone: Its binding antigen is unknown. The input lacks base qualities; no much larger clone sits a single base away.

A single peripheral blood draw of around 0.11 L on average was collected from each donor into heparinised tubes. Naive, central memory, regulatory and stem cell-like memory CD4+ T cells were sorted on a BD FACSAria II using a panel including CD45RO, CCR7, CD25, CD127, CD95 and CD27. A purity above 98% was achieved for all sorted populations. Right away, PBMCs were isolated by Lymphoprep density gradient centrifugation and were stained directly, with no culture step. So that batch effects would be minimized, each experiment stained and sorted samples in pairs, pairing one healthy donor with one patient.

This clonotype originated in a woman aged 40 to 55 in good health. Here the chain combines TRBV2 and TRBJ2-3; TRBD1 lines up with 9 middle nucleotides. Sequencing used naive CD4+ T cells from blood. The cell subset or site label, as the study defines it: true naive CD4+ T cells. The DNA sequence follows: TGTGCCAGCAGTACTAGACAGGGGGGCACAGATACGCAGTATTTT. Protein translation: CASSTRQGGTDTQYF.